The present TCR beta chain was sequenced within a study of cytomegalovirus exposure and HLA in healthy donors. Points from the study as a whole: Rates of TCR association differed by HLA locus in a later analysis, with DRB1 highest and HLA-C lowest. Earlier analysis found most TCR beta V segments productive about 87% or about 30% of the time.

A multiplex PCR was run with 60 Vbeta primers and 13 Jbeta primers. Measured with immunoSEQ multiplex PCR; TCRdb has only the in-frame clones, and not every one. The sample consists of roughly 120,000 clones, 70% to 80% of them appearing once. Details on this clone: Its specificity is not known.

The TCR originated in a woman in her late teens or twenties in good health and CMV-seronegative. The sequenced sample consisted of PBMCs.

The CDR3 region is CASTLQGNYGYTF. For the CDR3, the DNA is TGTGCCAGCACCTTACAGGGTAACTATGGCTACACCTTC. The chain joins TRBV6-1 to TRBJ1-2; tentatively, D is TRBD1 (6 bases). The length of the CDR3 is 13 residues. The germline V gene has CDR1 MNHNS and CDR2 SASEGT. Trimming cost V 7 bases and J 1 base, with 10 bases left between them.